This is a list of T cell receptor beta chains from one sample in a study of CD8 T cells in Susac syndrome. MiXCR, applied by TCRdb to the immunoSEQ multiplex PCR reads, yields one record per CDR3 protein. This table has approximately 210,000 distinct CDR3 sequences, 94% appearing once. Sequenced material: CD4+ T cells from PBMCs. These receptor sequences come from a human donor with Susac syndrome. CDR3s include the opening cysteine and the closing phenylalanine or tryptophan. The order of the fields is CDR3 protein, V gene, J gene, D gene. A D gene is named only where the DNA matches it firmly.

CASSPDRVNTGELFF	TRBV7-9	TRBJ2-2	-
CASSDRDRWEKLFF	TRBV25-1	TRBJ1-4	-
CASSRDSDNSPLHF	TRBV7-3	TRBJ1-6	TRBD1
CSARASWEGNEQFF	TRBV20-1	TRBJ2-1	TRBD2
CSARDVDTEAFF	TRBV20-1	TRBJ1-1	-
CASSYYGERTEAFF	TRBV6-6	TRBJ1-1	-
CASSHRGQGMSGYTF	TRBV3-1	TRBJ1-2	TRBD1
CASTREGARNQPQHF	TRBV19	TRBJ1-5	TRBD1
CSAGRGLGGPQHF	TRBV20-1	TRBJ1-5	-
CASSPSVTIGELFF	TRBV14	TRBJ2-2	-
CASSLVASRGTDTQYF	TRBV12-3/TRBV12-4	TRBJ2-3	-
CSAGLTGLPVEQYF	TRBV20-1	TRBJ2-7	TRBD2
CASRDRGPNQPQHF	TRBV5-6	TRBJ1-5	TRBD1
CASSQDSTGGGTDTQYF	TRBV4-3	TRBJ2-3	TRBD2
CASSVVLAGKQFF	TRBV9	TRBJ2-1	TRBD2
CASSTWDNQPQHF	TRBV7-2	TRBJ1-5	-
CASSLDPGQGTETQYF	TRBV5-4	TRBJ2-5	TRBD1
CASSYSPGSGTGELFF	TRBV6-5	TRBJ2-2	-
CSVAGVNTEAFF	TRBV29-1	TRBJ1-1	-
CASSQDSQAKNIQYF	TRBV4-2	TRBJ2-4	-
CAWRKGKETQYF	TRBV30	TRBJ2-5	-